This TCR beta chain was recovered during a study of T cells after yellow fever vaccination. Trimming took 5 bases from V and 12 from J, leaving 17 bases between them. The CDR3 length is 14 residues. This clonotype turned up a few times. Its antigen is not identified. Points from the study as a whole: Most primary-vaccination clones recurred post-booster (roughly 97% CD4, just over 85% CD8).

Using its own MiXCR run on the 5' RACE reads, TCRdb lists one record per CDR3 protein. The repertoire holds roughly 330,000 distinct CDR3 sequences, with approximately 4.2% as singletons. The receptor was derived from a young man who received the YFV17D yellow fever vaccine. Source: PBMCs, taken 5 days after the yellow fever booster vaccination. V usage is TRBV12-3 or TRBV12-4 and J usage is TRBJ1-6, with D perhaps TRBD1 (5 bases). CDR3 loop: CASSTGLQDGPLHF. The CDR3 DNA sequence: TGTGCCAGCAGTACGGGACTTCAAGACGGACCCCTCCACTTT.